This T cell receptor beta chain was recovered during a study of T and B cells in COVID-19 patients. Study as a whole: Peripheral blood came from COVID-19 patients with active infection or after recovery.

V was clipped by 3 bases and J by 10 bases, with 10 bases between them. Germline CDR1 and CDR2: PRHDT and FYEKMQ (reference sequence). CDR3 size: 12 residues. By its share, this clonotype is medium-sized (0.01 to 0.1%). BIOMED2 TRB-A/B primer pools were used in multiplex TRB PCR. TCRdb independently ran MiXCR on the multiplex PCR reads; one entry per CDR3 protein. The table lists some 17,000 distinct CDR3 sequences, around a quarter of them singletons. Each TRB amplification used roughly 230-550 ng of genomic DNA from blood. The chain joins TRBV13 to TRBJ2-1, with D perhaps TRBD2 (5 bases). The sample taken for sequencing was blood. The clonotype was recovered from a human donor who had recovered from COVID-19. The CDR3 spells CASSFVSGEQFF. For the CDR3, the DNA is TGTGCCAGCAGCTTCGTGTCGGGGGAGCAGTTCTTC.